This T cell receptor (beta chain) was identified during a study of cytomegalovirus exposure and HLA in healthy donors (dated by TCRdb to 2017 to 2019). Study-level background: An earlier analysis of roughly 500 of the donors reported 276 Gb of sequence data and 90 million to 120 million unique TCR beta sequences obtained from about 179 million T cells. An early release that covered about 600 HLA-typed donors contained around 330 gigabases of sequencing data and 75 million to 100 million unique TCR sequences. Of the roughly 430 genotyped donors, approximately 82% fell in the genetic ancestry cluster associated with self-reported Caucasian donors. The study aimed to test whether cataloging public T cell receptors could reveal signatures of past pathogen exposure. The study used immunosequencing to profile the T cell repertoires of 670 or so subjects and linked those repertoires to cytomegalovirus serostatus. Besides the first cohort of 666 subjects, a separate validation cohort made up of about 120 different subjects was used. To predict cytomegalovirus infection status, the study combined high-throughput TCR immunosequencing, statistical association of individual TCRs with disease status, and machine learning. A later analysis re-examined previously published TCR beta repertoires from about 700 donors and added high-resolution HLA genotyping to investigate patterns of TCR occurrence. Rather than using new phenotypic data, the later analysis identified candidate immune exposures from TCR beta sequences and from how often those sequences occurred across donors. An earlier analysis of 587 of the donors used high-throughput TCR beta sequencing to judge whether each TCR beta V gene segment behaved as functional or pseudogenic. Donor age, sex, ethnicity and CMV serostatus were collected together with the repertoire data. Genome-wide SNP genotypes for about 60% of the 666 donors were used in a later genetic analysis, which treated that subset as a discovery cohort. All discovery cohort repertoires had been generated using a single sequencing platform. HLA typing covered class I and class II loci at four-digit resolution. The number of donors typed differed by locus, with roughly 620-640 for A, B, C, DRB1 and DQB1, 522 for DQA1, about 610 for DPA1, and around 450 for DPB1. A few DR-DQ haplotypes were treated as single units for association and clustering because of strong linkage in the cohort. On average, roughly 240,000 unique TCR beta nucleotide sequences were sequenced per donor among 300 to 500 genotyped donors of the cohort, with roughly 18% of those sequences being non-productive. Study-wide findings and limitations: In a later analysis, about 16,000 TCR beta sequences were associated with specific HLA alleles at a false discovery rate of 0.05. The study listed 164 TCR beta chains as associated with cytomegalovirus. Across donors, most TCR sequences were observed very rarely, whereas some public TCRs were present in many individuals. A further reported finding was that TCR beta sequences accurately predicted the HLA-A and HLA-B alleles for most subjects in the first cohort. In a later analysis, most CMV-associated TCR beta chains were found to appear HLA-restricted, with HLA associations seemingly driven largely by CMV exposure. In both the original and validation cohorts, the classifier was reported to diagnose cytomegalovirus status with high specificity and sensitivity. In a later genetic analysis, fewer N-insertions in productive TCRs were reported among donors in an Asian-associated ancestry cluster than the approximately 670-donor mean. In a later genetic analysis, a missense DCLRE1C variant was associated with V-gene and J-gene trimming of TCR beta chains, and the association was replicated in an independent cohort. The only immune exposure information available for the cohort was CMV serostatus. In a later analysis, HLA-associated TCR beta chains showed more clonal expansion and lower generation probabilities than non-associated chains that were equally common. Because HLA typing was unavailable for some donors at each locus, only the typed subset was used in association tests. The authors suggested that the approach could potentially be extended to other disease states and immunological phenotypes. In a later analysis, several top co-occurrence clusters were reported to appear linked to parvovirus B19, influenza, CMV and Epstein-Barr virus. In vitro tests confirmed that three of the cytomegalovirus-associated TCR beta chains recognize cytomegalovirus antigens. Some IMGT-functional V segments, including TRBV6-2 and TRBV6-3, could not be distinguished by the 87-base-pair reads and were therefore excluded. Seventeen rarely observed V segments, including chromosome 9 orphons, were excluded from the earlier analysis of about 610 of the donors because counts were too low. A later analysis found that TCR association rates varied across HLA loci, with DRB1 alleles showing the most associated TCRs and HLA-C alleles the fewest. Strong co-occurrence of HLA alleles, especially DR and DQ, made assigning TCR associations to individual alleles difficult. Linkage disequilibrium might explain the correlated functional status among segregating V segments, but an unknown experimental factor could not be ruled out. A cluster of highly shared sequence variants was judged likely to represent a technical artifact of the sequencing pipeline. Presence/absence analyses assumed roughly uniform sequencing depth across donors, an assumption that may not hold. Broadly in line with IMGT annotations, most TCR beta V segments showed up in productive rearrangements about 87% or about 30% of the time in an earlier analysis of approximately 640 of the donors. This cohort had only TCR beta chains sequenced, and the lack of alpha or paired-chain data limited which features could be detected.

This clone was recorded only once. Its target antigen remains unknown. The record has no base qualities; no much larger clone is one base away. The library was produced with the immunoSEQ multiplex PCR assay. For the multiplex PCR, a mixture combining 60 forward primers for TCR Vbeta segments and 13 reverse primers for TCR Jbeta segments was used. The CDR3 region of rearranged TCR beta genes was amplified from genomic DNA with a multiplex PCR assay. Amplified TCR beta libraries were sequenced as 87-base-pair reads on the Illumina HiSeq System. Under the source paper's analysis protocol: A later analysis counted tens of millions of unique TCR beta chains across the 550 to 700 repertoires, and 10 million to 12 million of these chains were shared by at least two donors. Raw reads were error-corrected and collapsed into unique sequences by a nearest-neighbor algorithm in which closely related sequences were merged to remove PCR and sequencing errors. To assign V, D and J gene segments, CDR3 sequences were aligned to IMGT reference sequences. For a sequence to be retained, a match of at least six nucleotides was required to both a V gene segment and a J gene segment. Rearrangements were classified as productive when the CDR3 lacked stop codons and remained in frame with V and J, and all other rearrangements were classified as non-productive. CDR3 was defined according to IMGT convention as the region running from the second conserved V-encoded cysteine to the conserved J-encoded phenylalanine. Sequences without an unambiguous match to a single V gene segment were excluded from the earlier analysis of 587 of the donors. An earlier analysis of over 450 of the donors classified V segments as functional when productive rearrangements were above 56.7% and as segregating when the standard deviation between donors was above 5%. A statistical classification framework was built for diagnosing cytomegalovirus status from the catalog of TCR beta chain sequences. In a later analysis, V and J genes were assigned by comparing TCR nucleotide sequences against IMGT/GENE-DB human TR gene sequences. A later analysis assigned CDR3 sequences and most-parsimonious VDJ recombination scenarios with the TCRdist pipeline. In a later analysis, every TCR beta chain was defined by the combination of its CDR3 amino acid sequence and its V-gene family, and reads without a unique V-gene family were dropped. A later analysis removed 592 highly shared, low-generation-probability nucleotide sequences to deal with suspected cross-contamination and a sequencing artifact. A later analysis calculated a clonal expansion index for each public chain from normalized within-repertoire ranks of inferred template counts. In a later analysis, generation probabilities were computed with a VDJ recombination model fitted to out-of-frame rearrangements, and the resulting probabilities were checked against IGoR. A later analysis scored TCR-TCR, TCR-HLA and TCR-CMV co-occurrence with hypergeometric tests, applying a repertoire-size bias correction to TCR pairs. To estimate false discovery rates, a later analysis permuted the HLA or CMV assignments 20 times. In a later analysis, co-occurring TCRs were grouped using DBSCAN, and TCRdist sequence similarity was added for clustering within HLA-allele-positive subsets. For co-occurrence clustering, repertoires with fewer than 30,000 or more than 120,000 public chains were excluded, along with several repertoires with anomalous nucleotide sharing. In TCRdb, the immuneACCESS table is reduced to in-frame sequences with V and J assigned. These tables do not hold every clone; where another copy was compared, an unresolved V gene accounts for under half, and the others remain unexplained. The DNA was the basis for D and trimming; V, J and clone size are from that table. In all, the sample holds 120,000 or so clones, and 50% to 75% of those were seen once. About 8.1% of the sample is in the top ten clones.

In total, roughly 710 healthy bone marrow donors made up the cohort. At the time of sampling, all cohort members were nominally healthy, though unrecorded immune exposures were likely present. The donor tested CMV seropositive, placing the donor among the approximately 310 seropositive members of the cohort. Every donor gave a peripheral blood sample, and the peripheral blood mononuclear cells from that sample were used for TCR beta sequencing. Genomic DNA was extracted from the blood cell samples with the Qiagen DNeasy Blood Extraction Kit. CDR1 MNHNS and CDR2 SASEGT are derived from the germline V gene. Counted from cysteine to phenylalanine, this CDR3 has 15 amino acids. Kept here is only the CDR3 DNA, which spans 45 bases and is read in frame from base 1. Trimming removed 6 bases from V and 3 bases from J; the gene matches leave 7 bases unexplained.

The rearranged chain carries TRBV6-1 and TRBJ1-5, with 8 bases matching TRBD1. The specimen was PBMCs. The TCR originated in a woman in her 40s in good health and CMV-seropositive. The nucleotide sequence is TGTGCCAGCAGATCGGGGACAGGCTTCAATCAGCCCCAGCATTTT. Its protein product is CASRSGTGFNQPQHF.